Presented here are 17 T cell receptor beta chains from one specimen sequenced in a study of human T cells and chemical hapten exposure. MiXCR, run by TCRdb on the RACE reads, gives a single entry per CDR3 protein. Found here are some 300,000 distinct CDR3 sequences, 5% to 6.5% of them singletons; the top ten hold more than 8%. The time point: pre-sensitization, week 0. As to treatment: therapeutic diphenylcyclopropenone sensitization with weekly scalp DPC. Sequencing was performed on whole blood, taken in connection with sensitization to the hapten diphenylcyclopropenone (DPC). Receptors were obtained from a woman between 18 and 29 years old with alopecia areata. Some clones in this sample may be carry-over from other donors' samples.

This clonotype was counted a few times. V usage is TRBV6-6 and J usage is TRBJ1-6; D perhaps matches TRBD1 (5 bases). The CDR3 has 15 residues. Trimming took 7 bases from V and 8 from J, leaving 18 bases between them. Germline CDR1 reads MNHNY; CDR2 reads SVGAGI (reference sequence). The chain's CDR3 is CASKKGAGRDSPLHF. Here the CDR3 DNA reads TGTGCCAGCAAAAAAGGGGCAGGGAGGGATTCACCCCTCCACTTT.

The gene calls are TRBV5-1 and TRBJ1-6, with 7 bases lining up with TRBD1. V lost 0 bases and J lost 13; bases outside the gene matches: 4. The CDR3 runs 13 residues. Germline V gene lookup returns CDR1 SGHRS and CDR2 YFSETQ. The CDR3 DNA reads TGCGCCAGCAGCTTGGGACAGGGAGGCCCCCTCCACTTT. Translation: CASSLGQGGPLHF. The whole variable domain, filled in from reference TRBV5-1 and TRBJ1-6, reads KAGVTQTPRYLIKTRGQQVTLSCSPISGHRSVSWYQQTPGQGLQFLFEYFSETQRNKGNFPGRFSGRQFSNSRSEMNVSTLELGDSALYLCASSLGQGGPLHFGNGTRLTVT.

In its sample, this clonotype was seen many times. The CDR3 coding sequence is TGCAGTGCTAGGGCCGCTCCGGGACAGGGGCCGTCGAACTATGGCTACACCTTC. Its translation: CSARAAPGQGPSNYGYTF. The rearrangement links TRBV20-1 to TRBJ1-2; 10 nucleotides agree with TRBD1. The CDR3 spans 18 residues. The V gene end was trimmed by 3 bases and the J gene end by 2 bases; junction bases not matched to a gene: 15. Germline CDR1 is DFQATT and CDR2 is SNEGSKA (reference sequence).

V and J are TRBV9 and TRBJ1-2, with D possibly matching TRBD1 (5 bases). The germline CDR1 and CDR2 sequences are SGDLS and YYNGEE. This CDR3 has 16 amino acids. The V gene lost 3 bases and the J gene lost 1 base, with 16 bases spanning the gap. The CDR3 sequence: CASSAGTASGNYGYTF. The CDR3 bases are TGTGCCAGCAGCGCCGGGACCGCCAGCGGTAACTATGGCTACACCTTC. The full variable domain, in which reference TRBV9 and TRBJ1-2 provide the parts outside the CDR3, is DSGVTQTPKHLITATGQRVTLRCSPRSGDLSVYWYQQSLDQGLQFLIQYYNGEERAKGNILERFSAQQFPDLHSELNLSSLELGDSALYFCASSAGTASGNYGYTFGSGTRLTVV.

This clonotype was detected a few times. The V call is TRBV7-9, the J call TRBJ1-5; 7 nucleotides agree with TRBD1. This CDR3 has 15 residues. Germline V gene data show CDR1 as SEHNR and CDR2 as FQNEAQ (reference sequence). V shed 1 base, J shed 5 bases, and the junction held 5 bases outside the gene matches. The CDR3 spells CASSLGGQGDQPQHF. The CDR3 DNA reads TGTGCCAGCAGCTTAGGGGGTCAGGGGGATCAGCCCCAGCATTTT.

The chain has TRBV12-3 or TRBV12-4 and TRBJ1-1; weak D call: TRBD1 (6 bases). V was pared by 4 bases and J by 7 bases, with 13 bases between. This CDR3 is 13 amino acids long. Written as DNA, the CDR3 is TGTGCCAGCAGTTCGACAGGAAATAATGAAGCTTTCTTT. Amino acids: CASSSTGNNEAFF.

This clonotype was seen ten or more times. The chain employs TRBV20-1 and TRBJ2-7, with a possible D match to TRBD2 (6 bases). The CDR3 has 15 amino acids. Trimming cost V 1 base and J 2 bases, with 15 bases left between them. Germline V gives CDR1 DFQATT, CDR2 SNEGSKA (reference sequence). The CDR3 sequence is CSARGGDPYAYEQYF. CDR3 sequence (DNA): TGCAGTGCTAGAGGGGGGGACCCTTACGCCTACGAGCAGTACTTC.

The gene calls are TRBV5-1 and TRBJ2-7, with 9 bases lining up with TRBD1. This CDR3 is built from 16 residues. With 4 bases clipped from V and 3 bases from J, the junction kept 11 bases outside the gene matches. Looked up from germline, CDR1 is SGHRS and CDR2 is YFSETQ. CDR3 region: CASSGDHRGRNYEQYF. The CDR3 bases are TGCGCCAGCAGCGGGGACCACAGGGGGCGAAACTACGAGCAGTACTTC.

The rearrangement links TRBV9 to TRBJ1-1; D possibly corresponds to TRBD1 (5 bases). Germline-derived CDR1 and CDR2 are SGDLS and YYNGEE. This CDR3 has 12 residues. Trimming stripped 6 bases from V and 4 bases from J, with 10 bases between. In DNA, the CDR3 is TGTGCCAGCAAAGGGGTCGGCACTGAAGCTTTCTTT. This translates into CASKGVGTEAFF.

The CDR3 region is CASSPAGNNEKLFF. CDR3 coding DNA: TGTGCCAGCAGCCCCGCCGGGAATAATGAAAAACTGTTTTTT. The chain couples TRBV7-9 to TRBJ1-4; no reliable D call. The V and J ends lost 5 bases and 4 bases respectively, with 11 bases between them. The germline CDR1 and CDR2 sequences are SEHNR and FQNEAQ (reference sequence). The CDR3 loop spans 14 amino acids.

There are a few counts of this clonotype. The rearrangement links TRBV12-3 or TRBV12-4 to TRBJ1-6; TRBD1 matches 7 bases. CDR3 length: 15 amino acids. V shed 6 bases, J shed 2 bases, and the junction held 4 bases outside the gene matches. CDR3 amino acids: CASSGQVTYNSPLHF. The CDR3 bases are TGTGCCAGCAGCGGACAGGTCACCTATAATTCACCCCTCCACTTT.

In this sample, this clonotype turned up a few times. The CDR3 DNA sequence: TGTGCCAGCAGTCCCGGGACAGGGAGAGGGAACACTGAAGCTTTCTTT. This codes for CASSPGTGRGNTEAFF. J is TRBJ1-1 and V is TRBV27; TRBD1 agrees at 9 bases. The CDR3 length is 16 residues. V shed 5 bases and J 1 base; nucleotides not matched to a gene: 8. The germline gives CDR1 MNHEY, CDR2 SMNVEV (reference sequence).

This clonotype was counted many times. The chain combines TRBV6-1 with TRBJ1-4; tentatively, D is TRBD1 (5 bases). Germline V gives CDR1 MNHNS, CDR2 SASEGT. The CDR3 contains 15 residues. V shed 6 bases and J shed 5 bases, with 16 bases lying between them. CDR3 protein: CASRLPKGRNEKLFF. In nucleotides, the CDR3 is TGTGCCAGCAGACTGCCGAAGGGACGGAATGAAAAACTGTTTTTT.

This clonotype was recorded at least ten times. CDR3 sequence (DNA): TGCAGTGCTATCATCGCCCAACTCACAGATACGCAGTATTTT. Amino acid sequence: CSAIIAQLTDTQYF. This chain links TRBV20-1 with TRBJ2-3; D unresolved. This CDR3 comprises 14 residues. Trimming left V 4 bases short and J 2 bases short, with 13 bases between. Germline lookup yields CDR1 DFQATT and CDR2 SNEGSKA (reference sequence).

This clonotype was counted a few times. The CDR3 sequence is CASSVDSLSPLHF. The CDR3, as DNA: TGTGCCAGCAGTGTTGACAGCCTTTCACCCCTCCACTTT. The V gene is TRBV6-4, the J gene TRBJ1-6; D is possibly TRBD1 (5 bases). The CDR3 has 13 residues. V was pared by 4 bases and J by 9 bases, with 10 bases between. Germline values: CDR1 MRHNA, CDR2 SNTAGT.

In its sample, this clonotype was seen a few times. The chain couples TRBV28 to TRBJ2-3; 11 bases align to TRBD2. This CDR3 comprises 15 residues. Germline V gives CDR1 MDHEN, CDR2 SYDVKM. With 4 bases clipped from V and 3 bases from J, the junction kept 3 bases outside the gene matches. The CDR3 DNA reads TGTGCCAGCAGTTCACTAGCGGGGGAAACAGATACGCAGTATTTT. It yields the protein CASSSLAGETDTQYF.

The V gene is TRBV27, the J gene TRBJ1-5, with D hard to call. CDR1 MNHEY and CDR2 SMNVEV come from the germline V gene (reference sequence). The V end lost 4 bases, the J end lost 9 bases, and 16 bases lay between the germline ends. The CDR3 extends over 14 amino acids. The CDR3 DNA reads as TGTGCCAGCAGTTCGTCCGCCGTAGTTCGGCCCCAGCATTTT. This encodes CASSSSAVVRPQHF.